These 14 T cell receptor beta chains share one sample of origin, sequenced in a study of shared clonotypes between healthy human individuals. Profiled with immunoSEQ multiplex PCR; TCRdb holds only in-frame clones, not every one. Among approximately 1.9 million clones listed, 93% were seen once. As defined, naive CD8 cells were CD45RO-negative and positively selected for CCR7, with terminally differentiated effector memory CD45RA+ cells excluded. Sequencing input: naive CD8+ T cells from PBMCs. All receptors come from a man between 18 and 35 years old in good health. Some clones in this sample may be carry-over from other donors' samples.

The chain has TRBV7-4 and TRBJ2-7, with 8 positions matching TRBD2. The CDR3 consists of 18 residues. Unmatched junction bases numbered 14, after V lost 4 bases and J lost 0 bases. Germline V gene lookup returns CDR1 SGHVT and CDR2 SQSDAQ. The CDR3 bases are TGTGCCAGCAGCTCGAGACGGGATAGCGGGACATGCTCCTACGAGCAGTACTTC. Translating it yields CASSSRRDSGTCSYEQYF.

The chain is built from TRBV7-6 and TRBJ2-1; D is ambiguous. The CDR3 is 14 residues long. CDR1 and CDR2 (germline): SGHVS, FNYEAQ. V lost 2 bases and J lost 8, with 13 bases in between. CDR3 in amino acids: CASSLLHSSDEQFF. As DNA, the CDR3 is TGTGCCAGCAGCTTACTGCACTCCTCGGATGAGCAGTTCTTC.

The chain uses TRBV9 and TRBJ2-5, with 9 bases fitting TRBD2. The CDR3 is 15 amino acids. The V gene end was trimmed by 2 bases and the J gene end by 5 bases; junction bases not matched to a gene: 7. Looked up from germline, CDR1 is SGDLS and CDR2 is YYNGEE. CDR3 in DNA: TGTGCCAGCAGCGTGTCTAGCGGGGTGGGGGAGACCCAGTACTTC. Translated, it gives CASSVSSGVGETQYF.

This sequence joins TRBV5-1 and TRBJ2-7; D gene uncertain. Per germline, CDR1 SGHRS and CDR2 YFSETQ. This CDR3 spans 13 amino acids. Trimming pared 10 bases from V and 3 bases from J, leaving 17 bases between. The CDR3 protein is CASRAENYYEQYF. CDR3 in DNA: TGCGCCTCCCGTGCCGAAAACTACTACGAGCAGTACTTC.

The V and J genes are TRBV7-8 and TRBJ1-2; D call uncertain. CDR1 and CDR2 from the germline V gene are SGHVS and FQNEAQ. The CDR3 contains 14 residues. Trimming left V 1 base short and J 8 bases short, with 14 bases between. The CDR3 bases are TGTGCCAGCAGCTTAGTTTCATTGGTGGACGGCTACACCTTC. Translation: CASSLVSLVDGYTF.

CDR3 sequence reads: CATGLAGGLLYPDNEQFF. The DNA of the CDR3 is TGTGCCACCGGACTAGCGGGAGGACTGCTGTACCCGGACAATGAGCAGTTCTTC. The rearrangement uses TRBV25-1 and TRBJ2-1, with 14 nucleotides matching TRBD2. This CDR3 spans 18 amino acids. With 10 bases clipped from V and 5 bases from J, the junction kept 16 bases outside the gene matches. Germline V CDR1 and CDR2: MGHDK, SYGVNS.

This sequence joins TRBV20-1 and TRBJ2-2, with a possible D match to TRBD2 (5 bases). The CDR3 is 11 amino acids. In germline, CDR1 is DFQATT, CDR2 SNEGSKA (reference sequence). Between the trimmed V and J ends, which lost 5 bases and 7 bases, there was a span of 8 bases. CDR3 protein: CSALAFGELFF. CDR3 sequence (DNA): TGCAGTGCTCTAGCTTTCGGGGAGCTGTTTTTT.

The chain links TRBV6-5 to TRBJ2-7; D may correspond to TRBD1 or TRBD2 (5 bases each). Trimming shortened V by 0 bases and J by 4 bases, and 10 bases separated the two germline ends. Germline V CDR1 and CDR2: MNHEY, SVGAGI. The CDR3 length is 14 residues. CDR3 nucleotides: TGTGCCAGCAGTTACTCGGGACCCCATTACGAGCAGTACTTC. Translating gives CASSYSGPHYEQYF.

The chain carries TRBV29-1 and TRBJ1-4, with D hard to call. V lost 7 bases to trimming and J lost 6 bases, with 12 bases between them. This CDR3 has 12 residues. From germline, CDR1 is SQVTM and CDR2 ANQGSEA. CDR3 in amino acids: CSATGPHEKLFF. As DNA, the CDR3 is TGCAGCGCTACCGGGCCGCATGAAAAACTGTTTTTT. Variable domain in full (rest from reference TRBV29-1 and TRBJ1-4): SAVISQKPSRDICQRGTSLTIQCQVDSQVTMMFWYRQQPGQSLTLIATANQGSEATYESGFVIDKFPISRPNLTFSTLTVSNMSPEDSSIYLCSATGPHEKLFFGSGTQLSVL.

The chain has TRBV27 and TRBJ1-5; the D gene is possibly TRBD1 (5 bases). This CDR3 is built from 15 residues. Germline V gene data show CDR1 as MNHEY and CDR2 as SMNVEV (reference sequence). V was cut by 10 bases and J by 0 bases, with 16 bases left in between. The CDR3 DNA reads as TGTGCCAACCAGAGACAGTCCAATAGCAATCAGCCCCAGCATTTT. Residues: CANQRQSNSNQPQHF.

Notes on this clone: Other nucleotide sequences in the sample specify the same CDR3. The chain carries TRBV7-9 and TRBJ2-7; D remains unclear. With 5 bases removed from V and 0 bases from J, the gap between germline ends came to 2 bases. Germline values: CDR1 SEHNR, CDR2 FQNEAQ (reference sequence). This CDR3 spans 11 amino acids. CDR3 in amino acids: CASSASYEQYF. The CDR3 coding sequence is TGTGCCAGCAGCGCCTCCTACGAGCAGTACTTC.

This chain links TRBV18 with TRBJ2-1; TRBD1 might be the D (5 bases). V lost 5 bases, J lost 5 bases, and 13 bases lay in between. CDR1 is KGHSH, CDR2 LQKENI, per germline. The length of the CDR3 is 14 residues. CDR3 sequence (DNA): TGTGCCAGCTCAACAGGAGTATTTAACAATGAGCAGTTCTTC. Protein sequence: CASSTGVFNNEQFF. The variable domain in full, with the rest retrieved from reference TRBV18 and TRBJ2-1, is NAGVMQNPRHLVRRRGQEARLRCSPMKGHSHVYWYRQLPEEGLKFMVYLQKENIIDESGMPKERFSAEFPKEGPSILRIQQVVRGDSAAYFCASSTGVFNNEQFFGPGTRLTVL.

The J gene is TRBJ1-2, the V gene TRBV27, with a possible D match to TRBD1 (5 bases). Germline CDR1 MNHEY, CDR2 SMNVEV (reference sequence). The V end lost 3 bases, the J end lost 8 bases, and 19 bases lay between the germline ends. The CDR3 extends over 15 amino acids. The CDR3 coding sequence is TGTGCCAGCAGTTTTGTTCGGGGGGTAAAGGACGGCTACACCTTC. Residues: CASSFVRGVKDGYTF.

V is TRBV7-7 and J is TRBJ2-5; 8 nucleotides line up with TRBD2. Germline lookup yields CDR1 SSHAT and CDR2 FNYEAQ (reference sequence). Losses at the gene ends were 0 bases for V and 5 bases for J; bases not matched to a gene: 8. CDR3 length equals 16 residues. The CDR3 loop reads CASSLAWLAGRETQYF. The DNA of the CDR3 is TGTGCCAGCAGCTTAGCTTGGCTAGCGGGTAGGGAGACCCAGTACTTC.